The present T cell receptor beta chain was sequenced within a study of T cell responses to AZD1222 COVID-19 vaccine. Study results and limitations: Repertoires were sampled only after the peak T cell response.

Germline V CDR1 and CDR2: MNHEY, SVGAGI. After removal of 0 bases from V and 7 bases from J, the junction contained 11 bases not matched to a gene. There are 16 residues in the CDR3. Clones were read by immunoSEQ multiplex PCR, and TCRdb kept only the in-frame ones, dropping some. Altogether some 130,000 clones are present, about 93% being singletons, with the ten largest covering approximately 5%. Comment on this clone: Its antigen is currently unknown.

The chain employs TRBV6-5 and TRBJ2-7, with TRBD2 identical over 8 bases. The TCR sequence derives from an adult in good health. Here the sequenced sample was peripheral blood, taken on day 0 of AZD1222 vaccination. The CDR3 DNA reads as TGTGCCAGCAGTTACTCGGGGCGGGAGGCCGGGGTGGAGCAGTACTTC. The encoded protein is CASSYSGREAGVEQYF.